Below, 20 T cell receptor beta chains from the same sample are listed, as sequenced in a study of identical twins. TCRdb fed the 5' RACE reads into MiXCR, producing one record per CDR3 protein. The table has about 210,000 distinct CDR3 sequences, roughly a tenth seen once. Sample: memory (CD45RO+) T cells sorted from blood. The origin of the receptors is a woman between 18 and 29 years old in good health.

The chain has TRBV18 and TRBJ1-2, with D uncertain. The V end was cut by 1 base, the J end by 4 bases, with 10 bases between. There are 14 residues in the CDR3. The germline CDR1 and CDR2 sequences are KGHSH and LQKENI. The CDR3 nucleotides are TGTGCCAGCTCACCACTGCGGCAGAGCTATGGCTACACCTTC. Its protein is CASSPLRQSYGYTF.

This clonotype occurred many times. This chain links TRBV20-1 with TRBJ2-1; 8 bases match TRBD2. The J segment lost 0 bases and the V segment lost 5 bases, leaving 3 bases of the junction unmatched. The CDR3 has 14 amino acids. Germline assignment: CDR1 DFQATT and CDR2 SNEGSKA (reference sequence). The CDR3 sequence is CSAELAVSYNEQFF. CDR3 DNA sequence: TGCAGTGCTGAACTAGCGGTCTCCTACAATGAGCAGTTCTTC.

The chain recombines TRBV5-1 with TRBJ2-6, with TRBD1 matching over 10 bases. This CDR3 contains 16 residues. V lost 2 bases, J lost 2 bases, and 1 base stayed unmatched. Germline-derived CDR1 and CDR2 are SGHRS and YFSETQ. CDR3 in DNA: TGCGCCAGCAGCTTAGGACAGGGGGCTGGGGCCAACGTCCTGACTTTC. Protein sequence: CASSLGQGAGANVLTF.

By proportion, this clonotype is medium-sized. The gene calls are TRBV30 and TRBJ1-5; no reliable D call. In germline, CDR1 is GTSNPN, CDR2 SVGIG (reference sequence). The CDR3 is made up of 13 amino acids. V dropped 1 base and J dropped 0 bases, with 4 bases sitting between them. In nucleotides, the CDR3 is TGTGCCTGGAGTGAGGATAGCAATCAGCCCCAGCATTTT. This sequence encodes CAWSEDSNQPQHF.

This clonotype has a count of ten or more. The chain employs TRBV4-3 and TRBJ2-2, with 8 bases aligning to TRBD2. The CDR3 covers 17 residues. The germline V gene has CDR1 LGHNA and CDR2 YSLEER. Trimming cost V 6 bases and J 4 bases; bases outside gene matches: 13. CDR3 sequence reads: CASRIGRASGRTGELFF. In DNA form, the CDR3 reads TGCGCCAGCAGGATCGGGAGGGCCTCCGGTCGCACCGGGGAGCTGTTTTTT.

This clonotype was seen more than once but under ten times. The chain is built from TRBV11-2 and TRBJ1-2, with TRBD1 matching 9 bases. With V trimmed by 0 bases and J by 4 bases, 6 bases remained unmatched. The germline gives CDR1 SGHAT, CDR2 FQNNGV. The CDR3 contains 16 residues. The chain's CDR3 is CASSLDAGTGIYGYTF. Written as DNA, the CDR3 is TGTGCCAGCAGCTTAGACGCTGGGACAGGGATCTATGGCTACACCTTC.

This chain connects TRBV11-3 to TRBJ2-1; weak D call: TRBD1 (5 bases). With 1 base removed from V and 0 bases from J, the gap between germline ends came to 10 bases. Germline CDR1 and CDR2: SGHNT and YENEEA. The CDR3 is 16 amino acids. CDR3 amino acids: CASSLGRQSSYNEQFF. CDR3 nucleotide sequence: TGTGCCAGCAGCTTAGGCAGACAGAGCTCCTACAATGAGCAGTTCTTC.

The rearrangement joins TRBV5-1 to TRBJ2-3; 11 positions match TRBD1. Looked up from germline, CDR1 is SGHRS and CDR2 is YFSETQ. There are 15 residues in the CDR3. V dropped 4 bases and J dropped 7; count of bases not matched to a gene: 8. CDR3 residues: CASSPLGQGAYTQYF. For the CDR3, the DNA is TGCGCCAGCAGCCCCTTAGGACAGGGGGCATATACGCAGTATTTT. Supplemented by reference TRBV5-1 and TRBJ2-3, the full variable domain reads KAGVTQTPRYLIKTRGQQVTLSCSPISGHRSVSWYQQTPGQGLQFLFEYFSETQRNKGNFPGRFSGRQFSNSRSEMNVSTLELGDSALYLCASSPLGQGAYTQYFGPGTRLTVL.

The CDR3 nucleotides are TGTGCCAGCAGTGCGGACCGAAATACGCAGTATTTT. The encoded protein is CASSADRNTQYF. The chain has TRBV2 and TRBJ2-3; D is undetermined. Germline lookup yields CDR1 SNHLY and CDR2 FYNNEI. The CDR3 sequence is 12 residues long. V lost 4 bases and J lost 7, with 9 bases in between.

The CDR3 nucleotides read TGTGCCAGCAGCCCCCAGTGGGATACGCAGTATTTT. Translated, it gives CASSPQWDTQYF. The V and J genes are TRBV27 and TRBJ2-3; no reliable D call. V was pared by 6 bases and J by 6 bases, with 10 bases between. Germline CDR1 reads MNHEY; CDR2 reads SMNVEV (reference sequence). This CDR3 has 12 residues.

The gene calls are TRBV6-1 and TRBJ1-1, with 8 nucleotides matching TRBD1. The V and J ends lost 6 bases and 1 base, in that order; junction bases with no gene match: 4. Germline CDR1 MNHNS, CDR2 SASEGT. The CDR3 contains 14 residues. DNA of the CDR3: TGTGCCAGCAGACCAGGGGGCGCGAACACTGAAGCTTTCTTT. It codes for CASRPGGANTEAFF.

In its sample, this clonotype was seen a few times. CDR3 sequence reads: CASSQDSMGLGTQYF. For the CDR3, the DNA is TGTGCCAGCAGCCAAGATTCGATGGGCCTTGGGACCCAGTACTTC. This chain links TRBV3-1 with TRBJ2-5, with no clear D. The germline CDR1 and CDR2 sequences are LGHDT and YNNKEL (reference sequence). The CDR3 sequence is 15 residues long. The germline V and J ends were trimmed by 0 bases and 7 bases, with 15 bases remaining between them.

This clonotype has at least ten counts. This chain connects TRBV15 to TRBJ2-1; 7 nucleotides align to TRBD1. Germline-derived CDR1 and CDR2 are LNHNV and YYDKDF (reference sequence). V lost 0 bases, J lost 10 bases, and 9 bases stayed unmatched. The length of the CDR3 is 15 residues. In nucleotides, the CDR3 is TGTGCCACCAGCAGAGAACAGGGGTATCTGCGAGAGCAGTTCTTC. Amino acids: CATSREQGYLREQFF.

In its sample, this clonotype was seen a few times. The rearrangement links TRBV5-1 to TRBJ2-1, with 7 bases lining up with TRBD2. This CDR3 is 15 amino acids long. V shed 2 bases, J shed 1 base, and the junction held 3 bases outside the gene matches. Germline V gene data show CDR1 as SGHRS and CDR2 as YFSETQ. The CDR3 is CASSFVGGSYNEQFF. In nucleotides, the CDR3 is TGCGCCAGCAGCTTCGTGGGGGGGTCCTACAATGAGCAGTTCTTC.

In its sample, this clonotype was seen many times. The CDR3: CASSQYDSLNEQFF. The DNA of the CDR3 is TGTGCCAGCAGCCAGTACGACAGCCTCAATGAGCAGTTCTTC. V usage is TRBV7-8 and J usage is TRBJ2-1; tentatively, D is TRBD1 (5 bases). This CDR3 is built from 14 residues. V was cut by 5 bases and J by 6 bases, with 14 bases left in between. Germline V gene lookup returns CDR1 SGHVS and CDR2 FQNEAQ.

The rearrangement uses TRBV29-1 and TRBJ1-6; no firm D call. Per the germline V gene, CDR1 is SQVTM and CDR2 is ANQGSEA. The CDR3 sequence is 16 residues long. V lost 0 bases, J lost 9 bases, and 18 bases lay in between. The CDR3 region is CSVEDLQAGPSSPLHF. For the CDR3, the DNA is TGCAGCGTTGAAGATCTTCAGGCAGGTCCCTCTTCACCCCTCCACTTT. The entire variable domain, with the rest obtained from reference TRBV29-1 and TRBJ1-6, is as follows: SAVISQKPSRDICQRGTSLTIQCQVDSQVTMMFWYRQQPGQSLTLIATANQGSEATYESGFVIDKFPISRPNLTFSTLTVSNMSPEDSSIYLCSVEDLQAGPSSPLHFGNGTRLTVT.

This chain connects TRBV3-1 to TRBJ2-7; D might be TRBD2 (6 bases). CDR1 is LGHDT and CDR2 is YNNKEL in the germline V gene (reference sequence). Trimming cost V 1 base and J 2 bases, with 15 bases left between them. The CDR3 has 16 residues. This chain's CDR3 is CASSQGPLAFAYEQYF. The CDR3 region has the DNA TGTGCCAGCAGCCAAGGTCCCCTAGCGTTCGCCTACGAGCAGTACTTC.

The V and J genes are TRBV3-1 and TRBJ2-6, with D hard to call. V was clipped by 2 bases and J by 0 bases, with 17 bases between them. Germline values: CDR1 LGHDT, CDR2 YNNKEL (reference sequence). The CDR3 has 19 residues. In nucleotides, the CDR3 is TGTGCCAGCAGCCAACAATCCCGGACCCTCGACTCTGGGGCCAACGTCCTGACTTTC. Protein product: CASSQQSRTLDSGANVLTF.

This chain connects TRBV12-3 or TRBV12-4 to TRBJ1-2; D is unresolved. The CDR3 runs 13 residues. Trimming took 6 bases from V and 5 from J, leaving 13 bases between them. This chain's CDR3 is CASRMRAVYGYTF. The CDR3 nucleotides read TGTGCCAGCAGGATGAGGGCAGTATATGGCTACACCTTC.

The table lists this clonotype with a few counts. CDR3 amino acids: CASSGRVGYTF. In nucleotides, the CDR3 is TGCGCCAGCAGTGGCAGGGTTGGCTACACCTTC. The chain carries TRBV10-2 and TRBJ1-2; possible D gene TRBD1, 5 bases. Deletions cut 4 bases from V and 7 bases from J, with 7 bases between. This CDR3 region has 11 residues. Germline loops: CDR1 WSHSY, CDR2 SAAADI.